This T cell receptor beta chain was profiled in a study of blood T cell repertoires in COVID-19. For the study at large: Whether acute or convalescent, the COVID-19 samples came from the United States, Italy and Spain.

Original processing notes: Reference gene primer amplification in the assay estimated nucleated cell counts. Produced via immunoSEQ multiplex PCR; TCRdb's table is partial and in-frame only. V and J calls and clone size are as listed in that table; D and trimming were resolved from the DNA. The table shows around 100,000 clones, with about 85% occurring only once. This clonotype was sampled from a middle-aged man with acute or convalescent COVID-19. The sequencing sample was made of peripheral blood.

This CDR3 is CASSYLQSTDTQYF. As DNA, the CDR3 is TGTGCCAGCAGTTACTTGCAGAGCACAGATACGCAGTATTTT. The chain couples TRBV6-6 to TRBJ2-3, with D unresolved. V was pared by 1 base and J by 0 bases, with 5 bases between. The germline CDR1 and CDR2 sequences are MNHNY and SVGAGI (reference sequence). This CDR3 contains 14 residues.